Given below is one TCR beta chain in context. This clonotype turned up a few times. Its recognized antigen is unknown. One base away there is no much larger clone; base qualities are not given. Libraries came from 5' RACE. Data came from an Illumina HiSeq 2500. A second PCR of about 7 to 12 cycles was run with a J-beta primer mix and a sample-barcoded 5' primer. A template-switch 5' adaptor carrying 12 random nucleotides introduced a unique molecular identifier onto each TCR beta cDNA molecule. Each sample yielded at least 2.5 million CDR3-containing paired-end reads. First-strand cDNA was synthesized from all RNA with the Mint cDNA synthesis kit, primed by a TRBC-specific oligonucleotide. Following uracil-DNA glycosylase treatment, a first 18-cycle PCR with universal primers M1SS and BC2_uni_R was performed on all cDNA. Processing in the source paper ran as follows. Each sample was normalized by randomly selecting 1 million high-quality reads, each carrying a distinct molecular identifier. Reads sharing molecular identifiers were discarded rather than binned into consensus sequences. MiTCR, set to a Q25 quality threshold and the strictest error-elimination algorithm, was used for CDR3 identification, clonotype clustering and error correction. A nonparametric unseen species model with Euler transformation was used to estimate lower-bound total TCR beta diversity. TCRdb redid the processing of the public reads, applying fastp at Q25 and MiXCR, and retained in-frame beta chains. Rows with one shared CDR3 protein collapse into an entry with the most common genes and DNA. The V and J calls here are based on TCRdb, not the publication. A total of 800,000 to 900,000 distinct CDR3 sequences appear in this sample, about 62% of them only once. Together, the top ten hold about 27% of the sample.

The germline V gene gives CDR1 as SGHTA and CDR2 as FQGTGA. The CDR3, from cysteine to phenylalanine, totals 17 residues. Only CDR3 DNA is held: 51 bases, read in frame from base 1. V and J are truncated by 5 bases and 5 bases respectively, leaving an intervening sequence of 24 bases. This entry is derived from a study of blood T cells in healthy people across ages (dated by TCRdb to the mid-2010s). A note on the overall study: In model experiments, roughly one uniquely barcoded TCR beta cDNA molecule per two T cells was captured by template switching. The study measured age-related changes in TCR beta repertoire diversity using deep sequencing normalized with unique cDNA molecular identifiers. Donors were grouped into four age groups: young (average roughly 15 years), middle-aged (roughly 38), aged (62) and long-lived (82). Using the same blood draw, the study looked at two additional independent replicas of 1 million unique cDNA reads for two donors, one aged 18 to 30 and the other aged 80 or older. To avoid experimental bias, donors of different ages were distributed randomly across sequencing lanes. Study-wide findings and limitations: Observed TCR beta diversity correlated strongly with the percentage of naive T cells measured by flow cytometry. Estimates of total diversity based on one million sequenced T cells were regarded as lower bounds and as underestimates. Compared with the aged group, more naive CD4+ T cells, fewer expanded clones and increased TCR diversity were shown by the long-lived group, suggesting age selection. The CMV infection status of donors was not known, potentially confounding age-related changes in expanded clonotypes. Conclusive comparison of naive and antigen-experienced compartments was prevented by the profiling of bulk unsorted PBMCs. Observed TCR beta diversity per million T cells fell roughly linearly with age, and a significant reduction was already apparent by age around 39.

Systemically healthy Caucasian individuals from Russia, around 39 in total and aged about 6 to 95 years, were included as donors. Roughly 11 milliliters of peripheral blood were drawn from each donor into EDTA-treated Vacutainer tubes. Ficoll-Paque density-gradient centrifugation was used to isolate PBMCs, with at least 7 million obtained per sample. Total RNA was extracted from PBMCs with Trizol reagent, with at least 6 micrograms obtained per sample. The percentages of naive CD45RAhigh/CD27high T cells were determined by flow cytometry on a PBMC aliquot from every donor. The chain is assembled from TRBV7-3 and TRBJ2-5, with the D call tentatively TRBD1 or TRBD2, each fitting 7 bases. This sequence was found in a man aged 25-45 years in good health. Sequencing input: blood. The DNA reads TGTGCCAGCAGCGCCGGACTAGGGACAGTAGCTAGCGAGACCCAGTACTTC. It translates as CASSAGLGTVASETQYF.